The entry below describes one T cell receptor beta chain. Its antigen is not known. The protocol was immunoSEQ multiplex PCR, while the TCRdb copy is restricted to in-frame clones and leaves out a portion. The sample yields some 200,000 clones, 80% to 95% seen once. This sample was taken from a study of T cell responses to AZD1222 COVID-19 vaccine. Per germline, CDR1 SGHDT and CDR2 YYEEEE. V lost 0 bases and J lost 2; bases outside the gene matches: 6. The CDR3 loop spans 16 amino acids. Findings of the study overall: Spike was spanned by vaccine-associated CD4 TCRs, with dominance at 160-218 and 743-854. Spike-specific TCR repertoires showed rising breadth and depth after two AZD1222 doses.

The specimen comprised peripheral blood, sampled 28 days after the second AZD1222 dose. This TCR came from an adult who received the AZD1222 COVID-19 vaccine. This chain connects TRBV5-6 to TRBJ2-7; 9 nucleotides agree with TRBD2. The DNA of the CDR3 is TGTGCCAGCAGCTTGGGAAGGGCTAGCGGGGCCTACGAGCAGTACTTC. The encoded protein is CASSLGRASGAYEQYF.